The 5 T cell receptor beta chains given below trace back to one sample, sequenced in a study of T cell changes during pregnancy in multiple sclerosis (dated by TCRdb to about 2019). Receptors were amplified or captured by the immunoSEQ multiplex PCR assay. TCRdb mirrors the immuneACCESS table, restricted to in-frame sequences. Some clones are absent from its copies; in checked studies, under half trace to an unresolved V gene, and the reason for the others is unknown. The sample yields around 70,000 clones; just over 90% were counted once. The top ten clonotypes cover 2% to 2.5% of the sample. The source was peripheral blood, collected in the second trimester of pregnancy. The receptors originated from a female donor in good health, enrolled as a control in a pregnancy study.

This clone has just one count. One end of the junction does not line up with germline, which may come from a read error. The V and J genes are TRBV7-2 and TRBJ2-3, with D maybe TRBD1 (6 bases). The CDR3 is made up of 13 amino acids. From germline, CDR1 is SGHTA and CDR2 FQGNSA. The CDR3 spells CASSLGTKESENF. As DNA, the CDR3 is TGTGCCAGCAGCTTGGGGACAAAAGAGTCTGAGAATTTT.

The chain carries TRBV7-9 and TRBJ1-4; 8 bases agree with TRBD1. V gave up 4 bases and J gave up 14 bases; unmatched junction bases: 3. This CDR3 has 11 residues. Germline CDR1 SEHNR, CDR2 FQNEAQ (reference sequence). CDR3 amino acids: CASSSDRDLFF. The CDR3, as DNA: TGTGCCAGCAGCTCGGACAGGGACCTGTTTTTT.

The chain combines TRBV5-5 with TRBJ1-1; D is unclear. Trimming took off 0 bases at V and 2 bases at J, with 8 bases between the two ends. Germline V gene data show CDR1 as SGHKS and CDR2 as YYEKEE (reference sequence). The CDR3 loop spans 14 amino acids. This CDR3 reads CASSLVWANTEAFF. The CDR3, as DNA: TGTGCCAGCAGCTTGGTGTGGGCAAACACTGAAGCTTTCTTT.

This rearrangement joins TRBV5-1 to TRBJ2-1, with 9 bases aligning to TRBD2. The V and J ends lost 2 bases and 10 bases, in that order; junction bases with no gene match: 10. The CDR3 loop spans 15 amino acids. CDR1 is SGHRS, CDR2 YFSETQ, per germline. The CDR3 loop is CASSFLAGPLAEQFF. CDR3 in DNA: TGCGCCAGCAGCTTCCTAGCGGGGCCTCTTGCCGAGCAGTTCTTC. Drawing the rest from reference TRBV5-1 and TRBJ2-1, the complete variable domain is KAGVTQTPRYLIKTRGQQVTLSCSPISGHRSVSWYQQTPGQGLQFLFEYFSETQRNKGNFPGRFSGRQFSNSRSEMNVSTLELGDSALYLCASSFLAGPLAEQFFGPGTRLTVL.

The V call is TRBV19, the J call TRBJ2-2; 10 positions match TRBD2. The CDR3 runs to 15 residues. The V segment lost 6 bases and the J segment 4 bases; nucleotides outside the gene matches: 5. The V gene's germline CDR1 is LNHDA and CDR2 SQIVND (reference sequence). The CDR3 DNA follows: TGTGCCAGTAGCCTAGCGGGGGCATTCACCGGGGAGCTGTTTTTT. It translates to CASSLAGAFTGELFF.